This passage covers 16 T cell receptor beta chains from one sample sequenced in a study of T-cell memory formation after mild COVID-19. One entry per CDR3 protein, called by TCRdb with MiXCR from the 5' RACE reads. This table holds nearly 110,000 distinct CDR3 sequences, 12% found once. The specimen sequenced was PBMCs or a T cell subset sorted from them (not recorded which). These TCRs come from an adult woman who had mild COVID-19 (a few samples of this study predate the infection). Cell type and time point are not known.

This clonotype was detected many times. The rearrangement uses TRBV4-1 and TRBJ2-7; 7 nucleotides align to TRBD1. The germline CDR1 and CDR2 sequences are MGHRA and YSYEKL. V shed 1 base, J shed 5 bases, and the junction held 5 bases outside the gene matches. The CDR3 has 14 residues. CDR3 coding DNA: TGCGCCAGCAGCCAAGGGACAGGTAGGAACGAGCAGTACTTC. Amino acid sequence: CASSQGTGRNEQYF.

The chain employs TRBV6-5 and TRBJ2-7; possibly TRBD2 for D (6 bases). CDR1 and CDR2 (germline): MNHEY, SVGAGI. The CDR3 is made up of 14 amino acids. V dropped 0 bases and J dropped 3 bases, with 9 bases sitting between them. The CDR3 reads CASSYSPEGYEQYF. The CDR3 bases are TGTGCCAGCAGTTACTCCCCGGAGGGCTACGAGCAGTACTTC.

This clonotype has a count of ten or more. The J gene is TRBJ2-7, the V gene TRBV6-2 or TRBV6-3, with D possibly being TRBD1 or TRBD2 (5 bases each). The CDR3 is 14 residues long. The germline gives CDR1 MNHEY, CDR2 SVGEGT. Trimming took 7 bases from V and 1 from J, leaving 14 bases between them. The DNA of the CDR3 is TGTGCCAGCAAACCCGGGACCCCGTCCTACGAGCAGTACTTC. Translating it yields CASKPGTPSYEQYF.

This chain connects TRBV7-9 to TRBJ1-2, with D hard to call. V was cut by 3 bases and J by 8 bases, with 19 bases left in between. The CDR3 runs 15 residues. CDR1 is SEHNR and CDR2 is FQNEAQ in the germline V gene (reference sequence). CDR3 bases: TGTGCCAGCAGCTTCCCGCCGGAGGCTCCCTACGGCTACACCTTC. Amino acids: CASSFPPEAPYGYTF. Combining the CDR3 with reference TRBV7-9 and TRBJ1-2 gives the whole variable domain DTGVSQNPRHKITKRGQNVTFRCDPISEHNRLYWYRQTLGQGPEFLTYFQNEAQLEKSRLLSDRFSAERPKGSFSTLEIQRTEQGDSAMYLCASSFPPEAPYGYTFGSGTRLTVV.

The chain is built from TRBV19 and TRBJ2-2, with D uncertain. V lost 5 bases to trimming and J lost 0 bases, with 4 bases between them. Germline-derived CDR1 and CDR2 are LNHDA and SQIVND (reference sequence). The CDR3 contains 13 residues. The DNA of the CDR3 is TGTGCCAGTAGTTACGCGAACACCGGGGAGCTGTTTTTT. Protein product: CASSYANTGELFF. The complete variable domain, with remaining parts taken from reference TRBV19 and TRBJ2-2, reads DGGITQSPKYLFRKEGQNVTLSCEQNLNHDAMYWYRQDPGQGLRLIYYSQIVNDFQKGDIAEGYSVSREKKESFPLTVTSAQKNPTAFYLCASSYANTGELFFGEGSRLTVL.

The chain uses TRBV7-2 and TRBJ2-7, with D maybe TRBD1 (5 bases). Germline V gene sequence: CDR1 SGHTA, CDR2 FQGNSA. V shed 5 bases and J shed 5 bases, with 10 bases lying between them. The CDR3 has 12 amino acids. The CDR3 protein is CASSTRVNEQYF. In DNA form, the CDR3 reads TGTGCCAGCAGCACCAGGGTTAACGAGCAGTACTTC.

This clonotype was picked up a small number of times. The chain joins TRBV4-1 to TRBJ2-1; either TRBD1 or TRBD2 may supply D (5 bases each). Germline CDR1 MGHRA, CDR2 YSYEKL. The CDR3 sequence is 16 residues long. Between the trimmed V and J ends, which lost 4 bases and 0 bases, there was a span of 13 bases. CDR3 nucleotide sequence: TGCGCCAGCAGCCTCAGGGAGTGGAGCTCCTACAATGAGCAGTTCTTC. Translation: CASSLREWSSYNEQFF.

Note on this clonotype: At one of its ends the junction is not consistent with the germline gene, which may arise from a read error. The chain combines TRBV7-2 with TRBJ2-3; 7 bases are a match to TRBD2. Germline loops: CDR1 SGHTA, CDR2 FQGNSA. The CDR3 runs to 17 residues. CDR3 protein: CASILESRGDLTDTQYF. The CDR3, as DNA: TGTGCCAGCATCTTAGAATCCCGGGGGGATCTCACAGATACGCAGTATTTT.

This clonotype occurred once. This may stem from a read error, because a much larger clone lies one nucleotide away. Since the CDR3 does not end with the conserved phenylalanine or tryptophan, this likely comes from a read error. The limits of the CDR3 on the DNA are not certain, so only TCRdb's listed CDR3 is given. The chain carries TRBV5-1 and TRBJ2-7; the table's D call of TRBD2 was not tested on the DNA. Germline CDR1 and CDR2: SGHRS and YFSETQ. The CDR3 spans 12 amino acids, including both terminal residues. The CDR3 loop is CASSRSGRDGDL.

As concerns this clonotype: At one end, the junction sequence differs from germline, possibly due to a read error. The rearrangement links TRBV12-3 or TRBV12-4 to TRBJ1-5; tentative D call: TRBD1 (6 bases). The CDR3 is 14 amino acids. The DNA of the CDR3 is TGTGCCAGCAGGTTAGGGGGGTGGAATCAGCCCCAGCATTTT. Translating gives CASRLGGWNQPQHF.

The chain combines TRBV3-1 with TRBJ1-1, with D tentatively TRBD1 (5 bases). Germline CDR1 and CDR2: LGHDT and YNNKEL (reference sequence). The CDR3 totals 15 residues. V was pared by 0 bases and J by 8 bases, with 16 bases between. CDR3 sequence: CASSQDLGREVEAFF. The CDR3, as DNA: TGTGCCAGCAGCCAAGATCTGGGCAGGGAGGTCGAAGCTTTCTTT.

This clonotype was observed a handful of times. The chain carries TRBV4-1 and TRBJ1-1; the D gene is possibly TRBD1 (6 bases). CDR3 length: 13 amino acids. Deletions cut 1 base from V and 7 bases from J, with 10 bases between. Germline CDR1 MGHRA, CDR2 YSYEKL. The CDR3 is CASSQAQGFEAFF. CDR3 DNA: TGCGCCAGCAGCCAAGCTCAGGGGTTTGAAGCTTTCTTT.

This clonotype was found many times. The chain links TRBV7-9 to TRBJ2-1, with 13 bases matching TRBD2. J was trimmed by 9 bases and V by 5 bases; bases with no gene match: 10. The CDR3 sequence is 16 residues long. From germline, CDR1 is SEHNR and CDR2 FQNEAQ (reference sequence). This chain's CDR3 is CASSPDTGLAGFEQFF. In DNA form, the CDR3 reads TGTGCCAGCAGCCCGGACACGGGACTAGCGGGGTTTGAGCAGTTCTTC.

The V and J genes are TRBV7-6 and TRBJ2-3; 7 bases are shared with TRBD2. V was clipped by 2 bases and J by 0 bases; unmatched bases: 8. Germline CDR1 is SGHVS and CDR2 is FNYEAQ. CDR3 length: 17 residues. The CDR3 bases are TGTGCCAGCAGCTTACATTCGGGGGGAATTAGCACAGATACGCAGTATTTT. As protein: CASSLHSGGISTDTQYF.

The rearrangement uses TRBV4-1 and TRBJ2-1, with D unresolved. CDR3 length equals 16 residues. Trimming stripped 3 bases from V and 2 bases from J, with 14 bases between. Germline CDR1 is MGHRA and CDR2 is YSYEKL. CDR3 sequence: CASSQIPNPTYNEQFF. CDR3 in DNA: TGCGCCAGCAGCCAGATACCGAACCCCACCTACAATGAGCAGTTCTTC.

This chain links TRBV5-6 with TRBJ2-7, with 8 bases lining up with TRBD1. The CDR3 spans 13 residues. After removal of 4 bases from V and 7 bases from J, the junction contained 7 bases not matched to a gene. The germline gives CDR1 SGHDT, CDR2 YYEEEE. The CDR3 loop is CASSDQGAGEQYF. The DNA of the CDR3 is TGTGCCAGCAGCGATCAGGGGGCTGGTGAGCAGTACTTC.